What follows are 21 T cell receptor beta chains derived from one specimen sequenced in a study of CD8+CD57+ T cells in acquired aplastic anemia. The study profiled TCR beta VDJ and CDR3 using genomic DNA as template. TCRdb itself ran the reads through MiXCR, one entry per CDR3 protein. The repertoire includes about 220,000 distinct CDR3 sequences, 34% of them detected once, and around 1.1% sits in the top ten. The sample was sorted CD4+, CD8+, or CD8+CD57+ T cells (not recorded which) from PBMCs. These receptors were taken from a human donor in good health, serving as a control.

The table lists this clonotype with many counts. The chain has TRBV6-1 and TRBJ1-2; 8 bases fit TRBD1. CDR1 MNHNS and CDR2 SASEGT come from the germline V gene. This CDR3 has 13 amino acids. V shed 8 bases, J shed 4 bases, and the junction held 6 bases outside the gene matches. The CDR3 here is CASHDRGFYGYTF. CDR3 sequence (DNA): TGTGCCAGCCATGACAGGGGATTCTATGGCTACACCTTC.

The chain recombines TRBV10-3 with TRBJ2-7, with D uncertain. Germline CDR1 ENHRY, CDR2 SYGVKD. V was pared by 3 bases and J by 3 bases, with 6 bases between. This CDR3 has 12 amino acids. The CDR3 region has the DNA TGTGCCATCAGTGACAGAGACTACGAGCAGTACTTC. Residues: CAISDRDYEQYF.

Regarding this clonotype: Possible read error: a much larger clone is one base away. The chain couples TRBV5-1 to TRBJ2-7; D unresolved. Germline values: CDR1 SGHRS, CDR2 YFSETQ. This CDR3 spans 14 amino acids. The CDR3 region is CAGSRTGHFYEQYF. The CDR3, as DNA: TGCGCCGGCAGCCGAACGGGTCACTTCTACGAGCAGTACTTC.

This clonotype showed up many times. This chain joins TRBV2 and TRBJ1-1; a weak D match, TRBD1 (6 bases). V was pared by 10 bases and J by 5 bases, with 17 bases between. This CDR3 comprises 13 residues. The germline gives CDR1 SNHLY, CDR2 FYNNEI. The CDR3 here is CANSRGHETEAFF. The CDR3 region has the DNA TGTGCCAACAGCAGGGGACATGAAACTGAAGCTTTCTTT. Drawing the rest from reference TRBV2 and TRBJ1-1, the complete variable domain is EPEVTQTPSHQVTQMGQEVILRCVPISNHLYFYWYRQILGQKVEFLVSFYNNEISEKSEIFDDQFSVERPDGSNFTLKIRSTKLEDSAMYFCANSRGHETEAFFGQGTRLTVV.

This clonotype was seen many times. CDR3 loop: CASSINSDRETLHF. DNA for the CDR3: TGCGCCAGCAGCATCAATTCGGACAGGGAAACCCTCCACTTT. The rearrangement uses TRBV5-1 and TRBJ1-6; 8 nucleotides line up with TRBD1. Germline CDR1 SGHRS, CDR2 YFSETQ. The CDR3 contains 14 residues. With V trimmed by 4 bases and J by 14 bases, 11 bases remained unmatched.

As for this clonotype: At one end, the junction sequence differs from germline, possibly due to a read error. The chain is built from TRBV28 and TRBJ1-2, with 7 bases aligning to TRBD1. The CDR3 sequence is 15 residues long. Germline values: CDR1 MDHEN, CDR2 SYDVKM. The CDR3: CASRRMEGAHYGCTF. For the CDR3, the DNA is TGTGCCAGCAGGCGCATGGAGGGGGCGCATTATGGCTGCACCTTC.

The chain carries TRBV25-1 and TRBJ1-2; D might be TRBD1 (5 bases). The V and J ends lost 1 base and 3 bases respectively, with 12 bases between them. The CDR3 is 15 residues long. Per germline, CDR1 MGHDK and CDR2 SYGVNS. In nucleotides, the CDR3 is TGTGCCAGCAGTGAATTGTCAGGGTTGGACTATGGCTACACCTTC. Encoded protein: CASSELSGLDYGYTF.

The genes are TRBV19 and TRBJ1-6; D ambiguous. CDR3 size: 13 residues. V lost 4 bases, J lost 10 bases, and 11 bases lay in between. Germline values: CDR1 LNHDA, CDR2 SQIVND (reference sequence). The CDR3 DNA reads TGTGCCAGTAGTAATGGGAATGGATCACCCCTCCACTTT. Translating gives CASSNGNGSPLHF.

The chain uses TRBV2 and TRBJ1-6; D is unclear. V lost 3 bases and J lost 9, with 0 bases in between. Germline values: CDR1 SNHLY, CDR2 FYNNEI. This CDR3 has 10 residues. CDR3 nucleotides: TGTGCCAGCAGTGATTCACCCCTCCACTTT. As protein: CASSDSPLHF.

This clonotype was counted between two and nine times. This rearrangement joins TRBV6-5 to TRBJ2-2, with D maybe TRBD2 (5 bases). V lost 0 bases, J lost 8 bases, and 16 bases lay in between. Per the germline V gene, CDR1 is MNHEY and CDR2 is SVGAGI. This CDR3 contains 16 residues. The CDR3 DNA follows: TGTGCCAGCAGTTACTCGATGGACGGGGTGGGTGGGGAGCTGTTTTTT. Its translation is CASSYSMDGVGGELFF.

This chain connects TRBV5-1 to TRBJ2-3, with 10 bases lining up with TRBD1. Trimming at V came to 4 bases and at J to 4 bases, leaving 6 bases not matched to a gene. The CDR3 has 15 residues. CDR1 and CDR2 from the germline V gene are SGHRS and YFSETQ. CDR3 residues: CASSKGTGDADTQYF. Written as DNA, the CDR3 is TGCGCCAGCAGCAAGGGGACAGGGGATGCAGATACGCAGTATTTT.

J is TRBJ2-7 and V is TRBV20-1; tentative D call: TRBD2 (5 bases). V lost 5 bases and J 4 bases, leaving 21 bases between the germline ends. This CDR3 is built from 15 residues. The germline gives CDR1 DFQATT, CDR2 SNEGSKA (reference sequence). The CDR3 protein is CSASKTAEVGYEQYF. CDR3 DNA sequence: TGCAGTGCTTCTAAGACGGCGGAGGTAGGATACGAGCAGTACTTC.

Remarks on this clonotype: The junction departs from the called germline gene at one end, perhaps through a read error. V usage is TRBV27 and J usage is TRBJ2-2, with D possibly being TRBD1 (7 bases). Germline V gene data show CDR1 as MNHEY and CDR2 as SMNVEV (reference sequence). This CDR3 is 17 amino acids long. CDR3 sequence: CATSTGFTGVSGRGAVF. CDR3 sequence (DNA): TGTGCCACCAGCACAGGCTTTACAGGGGTCTCAGGGCGGGGAGCTGTTTTT.

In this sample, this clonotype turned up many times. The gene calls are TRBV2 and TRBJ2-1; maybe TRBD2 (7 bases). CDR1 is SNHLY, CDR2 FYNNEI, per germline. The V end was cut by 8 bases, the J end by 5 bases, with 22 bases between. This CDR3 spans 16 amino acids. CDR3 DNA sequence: TGTGCCAGCTGGGAGGTGCCCGGGGGGCTCGACAATGAGCAGTTCTTC. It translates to CASWEVPGGLDNEQFF.

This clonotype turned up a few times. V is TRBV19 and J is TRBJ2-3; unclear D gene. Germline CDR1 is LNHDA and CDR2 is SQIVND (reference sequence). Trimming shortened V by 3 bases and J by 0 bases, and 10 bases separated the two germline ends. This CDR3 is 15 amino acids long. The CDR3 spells CASSILEASTDTQYF. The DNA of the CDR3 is TGTGCCAGTAGTATTCTCGAAGCTAGCACAGATACGCAGTATTTT.

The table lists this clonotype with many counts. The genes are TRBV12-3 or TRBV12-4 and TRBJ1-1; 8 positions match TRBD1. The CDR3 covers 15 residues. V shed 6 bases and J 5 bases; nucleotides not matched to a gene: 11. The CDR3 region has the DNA TGTGCCAGCAGGGAGACGGGACAGGTTGGGACTGAAGCTTTCTTT. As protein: CASRETGQVGTEAFF.

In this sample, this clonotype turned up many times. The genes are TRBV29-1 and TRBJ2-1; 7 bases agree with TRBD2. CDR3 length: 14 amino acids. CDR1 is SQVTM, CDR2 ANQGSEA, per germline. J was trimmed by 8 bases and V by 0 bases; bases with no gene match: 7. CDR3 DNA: TGCAGCGTTGAAGATGGACTAGTCCCGGATGAGCAGTTCTTC. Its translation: CSVEDGLVPDEQFF.

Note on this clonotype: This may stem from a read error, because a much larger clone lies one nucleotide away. CDR3 nucleotides: TGCAGTGCTAGAGGGTCTGGCGTCCTCGACAATGAGCAGTTCTTC. Amino acids: CSARGSGVLDNEQFF. This rearrangement joins TRBV20-1 to TRBJ2-1; D gene unclear. V shed 1 base and J shed 5 bases, with 15 bases lying between them. The CDR3 has 15 amino acids. Germline CDR1 DFQATT, CDR2 SNEGSKA (reference sequence).

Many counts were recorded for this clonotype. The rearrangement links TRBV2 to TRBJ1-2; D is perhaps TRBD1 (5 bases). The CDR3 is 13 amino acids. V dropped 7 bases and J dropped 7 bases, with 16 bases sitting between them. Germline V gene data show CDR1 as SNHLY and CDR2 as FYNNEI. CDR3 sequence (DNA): TGTGCCAGCATTTGGGTCAGGGATTTTGGCTACACCTTC. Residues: CASIWVRDFGYTF.

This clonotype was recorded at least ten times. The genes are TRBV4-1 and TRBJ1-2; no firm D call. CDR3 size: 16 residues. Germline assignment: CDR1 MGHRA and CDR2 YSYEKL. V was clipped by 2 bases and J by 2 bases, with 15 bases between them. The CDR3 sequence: CASSQLTRGVNYGYTF. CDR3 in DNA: TGCGCCAGCAGCCAACTTACCCGGGGAGTGAACTATGGCTACACCTTC.

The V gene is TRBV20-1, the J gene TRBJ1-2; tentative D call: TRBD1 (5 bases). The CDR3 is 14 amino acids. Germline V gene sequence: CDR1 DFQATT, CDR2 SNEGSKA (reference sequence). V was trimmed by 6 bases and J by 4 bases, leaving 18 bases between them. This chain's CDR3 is CSALDWGDGYGYTF. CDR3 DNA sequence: TGCAGTGCCCTGGATTGGGGCGACGGCTATGGCTACACCTTC.